This T cell receptor (beta chain) was found in a study of OX40 agonist ivuxolimab in advanced cancers. The overall study: It was ivuxolimab, an agonistic anti-OX40 (CD134) antibody, that patients were treated with.

The table came from immunoSEQ multiplex PCR; TCRdb's copy has only in-frame clones and leaves some out. The table has some 63,000 clones, around 87% seen once. The CDR3 covers 14 residues. V lost 0 bases and J 5 bases, leaving 10 bases between the germline ends. Germline CDR1 KGHSH, CDR2 LQKENI. Cycle 7 day 1, cycle 4 day 1, and baseline were the timepoints at which blood was sampled. The chain uses TRBV18 and TRBJ1-1; D possibly corresponds to TRBD1 (5 bases). The source was CD4+ or CD8+ T cells sorted from blood, collected in a trial of the OX40 agonist ivuxolimab. This receptor was obtained from an adult with an advanced solid tumor such as melanoma, head and neck, liver or kidney cancer. The CDR3 nucleotides read TGTGCCAGCTCACCACCGGGCAGGGAAACTGAAGCTTTCTTT. This encodes CASSPPGRETEAFF.